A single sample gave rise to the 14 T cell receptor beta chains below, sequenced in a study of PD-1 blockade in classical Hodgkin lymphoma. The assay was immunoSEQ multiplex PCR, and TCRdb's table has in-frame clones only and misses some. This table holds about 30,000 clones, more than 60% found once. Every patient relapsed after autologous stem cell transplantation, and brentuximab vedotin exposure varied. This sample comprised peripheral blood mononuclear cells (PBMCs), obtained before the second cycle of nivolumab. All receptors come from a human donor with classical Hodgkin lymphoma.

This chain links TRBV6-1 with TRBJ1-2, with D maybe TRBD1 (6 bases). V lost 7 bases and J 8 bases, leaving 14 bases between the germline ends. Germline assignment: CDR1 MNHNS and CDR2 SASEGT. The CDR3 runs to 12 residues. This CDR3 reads CASKGGGRGYTF. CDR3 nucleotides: TGTGCCAGCAAGGGAGGGGGTAGGGGCTACACCTTC.

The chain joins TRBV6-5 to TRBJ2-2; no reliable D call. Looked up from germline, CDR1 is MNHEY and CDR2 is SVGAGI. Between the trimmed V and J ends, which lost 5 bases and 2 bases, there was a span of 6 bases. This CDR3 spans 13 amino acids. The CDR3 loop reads CASSPVNTGELFF. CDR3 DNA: TGTGCCAGCAGTCCCGTAAACACCGGGGAGCTGTTTTTT.

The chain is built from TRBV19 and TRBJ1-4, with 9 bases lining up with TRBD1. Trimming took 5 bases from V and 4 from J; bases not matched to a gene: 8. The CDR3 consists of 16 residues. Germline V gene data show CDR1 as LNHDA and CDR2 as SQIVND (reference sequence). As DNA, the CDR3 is TGTGCCAGTAGTGATCCAAGGGGACAGGGTAATGAAAAACTGTTTTTT. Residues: CASSDPRGQGNEKLFF. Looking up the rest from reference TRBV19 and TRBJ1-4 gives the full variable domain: DGGITQSPKYLFRKEGQNVTLSCEQNLNHDAMYWYRQDPGQGLRLIYYSQIVNDFQKGDIAEGYSVSREKKESFPLTVTSAQKNPTAFYLCASSDPRGQGNEKLFFGSGTQLSVL.

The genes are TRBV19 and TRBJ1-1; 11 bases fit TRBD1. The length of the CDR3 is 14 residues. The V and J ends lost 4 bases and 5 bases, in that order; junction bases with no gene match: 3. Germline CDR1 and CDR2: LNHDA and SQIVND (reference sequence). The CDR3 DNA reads TGTGCCAGTAGTAAGGGACAGGGGGGGACTGAAGCTTTCTTT. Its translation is CASSKGQGGTEAFF.

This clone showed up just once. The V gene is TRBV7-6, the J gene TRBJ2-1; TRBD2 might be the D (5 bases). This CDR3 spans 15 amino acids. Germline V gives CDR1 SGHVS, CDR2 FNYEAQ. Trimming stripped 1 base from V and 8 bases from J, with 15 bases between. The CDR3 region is CASSLGFSSVDEQFF. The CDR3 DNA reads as TGTGCCAGCAGCTTAGGATTCAGTAGCGTCGATGAGCAGTTCTTC.

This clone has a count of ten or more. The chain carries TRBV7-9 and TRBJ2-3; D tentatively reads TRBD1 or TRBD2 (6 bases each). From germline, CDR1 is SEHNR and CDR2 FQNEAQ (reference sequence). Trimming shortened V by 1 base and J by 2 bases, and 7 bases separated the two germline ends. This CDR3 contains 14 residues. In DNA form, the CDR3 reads TGTGCCAGCAGCTTAGGGGGGGCCACAGATACGCAGTATTTT. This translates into CASSLGGATDTQYF.

The CDR3: CASSYSKFGRIEAFF. The CDR3 DNA reads as TGTGCCAGCAGTTACTCGAAATTCGGACGGATTGAAGCTTTCTTT. The chain has TRBV6-5 and TRBJ1-1; no definite D call. With 0 bases removed from V and 7 bases from J, the gap between germline ends came to 15 bases. The V gene's germline CDR1 is MNHEY and CDR2 SVGAGI. CDR3 size: 15 residues.

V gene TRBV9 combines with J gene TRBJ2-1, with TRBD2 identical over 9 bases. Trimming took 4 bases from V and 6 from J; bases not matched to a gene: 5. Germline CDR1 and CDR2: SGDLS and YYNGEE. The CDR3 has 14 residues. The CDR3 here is CASSFSGGSNEQFF. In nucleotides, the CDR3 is TGTGCCAGCAGCTTTAGCGGGGGTAGCAATGAGCAGTTCTTC.

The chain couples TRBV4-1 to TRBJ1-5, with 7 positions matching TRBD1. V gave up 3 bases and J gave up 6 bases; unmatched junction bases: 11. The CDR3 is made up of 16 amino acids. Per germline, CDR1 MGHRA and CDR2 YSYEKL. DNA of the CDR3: TGCGCCAGCAGCCAGGACGAAGGGGGCGGAGGTCAGCCCCAGCATTTT. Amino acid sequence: CASSQDEGGGGQPQHF.

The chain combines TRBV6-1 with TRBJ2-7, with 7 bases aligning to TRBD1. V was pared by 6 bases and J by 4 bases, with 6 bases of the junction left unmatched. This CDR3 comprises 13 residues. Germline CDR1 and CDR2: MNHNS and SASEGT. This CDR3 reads CASSDNRGYEQYV. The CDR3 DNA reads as TGTGCCAGCAGCGATAACAGGGGATACGAGCAGTACGTC.

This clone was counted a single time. The CDR3 region is CASKRTGEWNEQFF. CDR3 DNA: TGCGCCAGCAAGAGAACAGGGGAATGGAATGAGCAGTTCTTC. The gene calls are TRBV5-1 and TRBJ2-1, with 7 positions matching TRBD1. CDR1 and CDR2 (germline): SGHRS, YFSETQ. The CDR3 contains 14 residues. J was trimmed by 7 bases and V by 6 bases; bases with no gene match: 10.

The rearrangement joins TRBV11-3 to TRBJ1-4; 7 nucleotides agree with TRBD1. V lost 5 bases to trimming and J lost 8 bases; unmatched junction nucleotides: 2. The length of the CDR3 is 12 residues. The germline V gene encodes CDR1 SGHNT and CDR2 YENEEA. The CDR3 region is CASSRQGEKLFF. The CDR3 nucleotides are TGTGCCAGCAGCCGACAGGGCGAAAAACTGTTTTTT.

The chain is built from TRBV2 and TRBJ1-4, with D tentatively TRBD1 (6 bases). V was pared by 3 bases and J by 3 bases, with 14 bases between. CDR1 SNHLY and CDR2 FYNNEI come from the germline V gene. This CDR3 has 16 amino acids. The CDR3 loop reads CASSDRLGGPNEKLFF. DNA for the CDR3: TGTGCCAGCAGTGACCGTCTTGGGGGCCCTAATGAAAAACTGTTTTTT.

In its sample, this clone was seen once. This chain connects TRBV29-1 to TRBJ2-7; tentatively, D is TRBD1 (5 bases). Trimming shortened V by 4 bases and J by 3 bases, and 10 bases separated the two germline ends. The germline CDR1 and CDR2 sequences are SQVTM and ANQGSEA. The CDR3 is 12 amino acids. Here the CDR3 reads CSVVQGGYEQYF. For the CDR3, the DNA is TGCAGCGTTGTCCAGGGTGGCTACGAGCAGTACTTC.